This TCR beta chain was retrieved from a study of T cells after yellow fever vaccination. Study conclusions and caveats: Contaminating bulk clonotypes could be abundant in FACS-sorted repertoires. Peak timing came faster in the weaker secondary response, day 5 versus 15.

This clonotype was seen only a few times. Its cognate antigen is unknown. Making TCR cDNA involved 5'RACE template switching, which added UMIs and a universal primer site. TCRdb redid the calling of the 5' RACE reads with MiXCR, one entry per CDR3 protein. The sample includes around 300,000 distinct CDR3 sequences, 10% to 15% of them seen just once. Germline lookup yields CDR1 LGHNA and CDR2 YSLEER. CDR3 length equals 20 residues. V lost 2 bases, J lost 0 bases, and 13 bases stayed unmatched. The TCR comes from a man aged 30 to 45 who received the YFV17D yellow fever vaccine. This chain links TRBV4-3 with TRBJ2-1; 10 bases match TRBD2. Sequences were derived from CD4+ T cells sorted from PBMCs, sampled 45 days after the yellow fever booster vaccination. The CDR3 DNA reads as TGCGCCAGCAGCCAAAAGGGACTAGCGAAATCCGAGGGCTCCTACAATGAGCAGTTCTTC. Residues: CASSQKGLAKSEGSYNEQFF.